Sequencing of this T cell receptor beta chain was carried out in a study of T cells after yellow fever vaccination. Whole-study findings and limits: Reappearance after the booster was observed for most primary-vaccination clones (about 97% CD4, about 86% CD8). The appearance of a small share of clonotypes in both CD4 and CD8 compartments was observed.

A 5'RACE template-switching step, the method used to make TCR cDNA, added a universal primer site and UMIs. TCRdb re-analysed the 5' RACE reads in MiXCR, keeping a single row per CDR3 protein. The sample has 45,000 to 60,000 distinct CDR3 sequences; around 7% are singletons. This CDR3 contains 14 residues. Germline values: CDR1 SEHNR, CDR2 FQNEAQ (reference sequence). The germline V and J ends were trimmed by 5 bases and 8 bases, with 18 bases remaining between them. This clonotype appeared many times. The sequence was collected from a man aged 18 to 29 who received the YFV17D yellow fever vaccine. The input for sequencing was CD8+ T cells not binding an NS4B(214-222) dextramer, sorted from PBMCs, taken about 41 days after the first yellow fever vaccination. V is TRBV7-9 and J is TRBJ1-2; maybe TRBD1 (6 bases). CDR3 coding DNA: TGTGCCAGCAGCCCTTTCCCACAGGGAAGCGGCTACACCTTC. This sequence encodes CASSPFPQGSGYTF.